The next 27 T cell receptor beta chains were all read from a single sample in a study of blood T cell repertoires in COVID-19. This table comes from immunoSEQ multiplex PCR, and its TCRdb copy is limited to in-frame clones, with some not included. The profile covers about 220,000 clones, with 85% to 90% appearing a single time and about 14% taken by the ten largest. Material: PBMCs or T cells enriched from blood (not recorded which). The receptors come from a woman aged 45 to 65 with acute COVID-19.

This chain joins TRBV10-1 and TRBJ2-6, with a possible D match to TRBD1 (5 bases). This CDR3 contains 18 residues. Germline-derived CDR1 and CDR2 are WNHNN and SYGVQD (reference sequence). V dropped 0 bases and J dropped 0 bases, with 12 bases sitting between them. The CDR3 sequence is CASSESRQSSSGANVLTF. For the CDR3, the DNA is TGCGCCAGCAGTGAGTCGAGACAGTCCTCCTCTGGGGCCAACGTCCTGACTTTC.

The CDR3 bases are TGCACCAGCAGCCACCTATCGGGACACCCCTATGGCTACACCTTC. Protein product: CTSSHLSGHPYGYTF. This chain uses TRBV1 with TRBJ1-2; TRBD1 is the table's D call, not checked against the DNA. TRBV1 is a recognized pseudogene. The CDR3 has 15 amino acids.

This clone was seen only once. V and J are TRBV28 and TRBJ2-7; 14 bases line up with TRBD2. The CDR3 has 16 amino acids. V lost 0 bases to trimming and J lost 6 bases; unmatched junction nucleotides: 4. CDR1 and CDR2 from the germline V gene are MDHEN and SYDVKM. The CDR3 coding sequence is TGTGCCAGCAGTTTATGGAGGGGGACTAGCGGGAGCGAGCAGTACTTC. Encoded protein: CASSLWRGTSGSEQYF. Full variable domain (outside the CDR3, taken from reference TRBV28 and TRBJ2-7): DVKVTQSSRYLVKRTGEKVFLECVQDMDHENMFWYRQDPGLGLRLIYFSYDVKMKEKGDIPEGYSVSREKKERFSLILESASTNQTSMYLCASSLWRGTSGSEQYFGPGTRLTVT.

On this clone: Germline is not matched at one junction end, which may reflect a read error. This chain uses TRBV6-2 or TRBV6-3 with TRBJ2-7; TRBD2 agrees at 7 bases. Germline CDR1 reads MNHEY; CDR2 reads SVGEGT. The CDR3 runs 16 residues. The CDR3 sequence is CAGSYSSRELAYEQYF. The DNA of the CDR3 is TGTGCCGGCAGTTACTCTTCGCGGGAGCTGGCCTACGAGCAGTACTTC.

The rearrangement links TRBV5-3 to TRBJ1-3; D remains unclear. TRBV5-3 carries the ORF label, with uncertain function. The CDR3 runs 21 residues. Trimming took 0 bases from V and 0 from J, leaving 25 bases between them. The CDR3 DNA reads TGTGCCAGAAGCTTGGGGGCCCAGGTGCCTGGTCCTCTCCTCTCTGGAAACACCATATATTTT. Residues: CARSLGAQVPGPLLSGNTIYF.

This chain connects TRBV27 to TRBJ1-5; no definite D call. The V gene's germline CDR1 is MNHEY and CDR2 SMNVEV (reference sequence). Deletions cut 5 bases from V and 5 bases from J, with 10 bases between. This CDR3 has 13 residues. CDR3 sequence reads: CASSPDNYQPQHF. The CDR3 coding sequence is TGTGCCAGCAGTCCCGACAACTATCAGCCCCAGCATTTT.

V is TRBV27 and J is TRBJ1-6; 8 bases map to TRBD1. The CDR3 consists of 15 residues. With 0 bases clipped from V and 6 bases from J, the junction kept 1 base outside the gene matches. From germline, CDR1 is MNHEY and CDR2 SMNVEV (reference sequence). The CDR3 DNA reads as TGTGCCAGCAGTTTATCCGGACAGGGTAATTCACCCCTCCACTTT. The encoded protein is CASSLSGQGNSPLHF.

The chain couples TRBV27 to TRBJ2-3; D not resolved. The CDR3 covers 12 residues. CDR1 is MNHEY, CDR2 SMNVEV, per germline (reference sequence). The V gene lost 4 bases and the J gene lost 2 bases, with 4 bases spanning the gap. As DNA, the CDR3 is TGTGCCAGCAGTTCCTTCACAGATACGCAGTATTTT. Translated: CASSSFTDTQYF.

This chain links TRBV21-1 with TRBJ2-7; no check of the table's D call, TRBD1, against the DNA was made. TRBV21-1 is a recognized pseudogene. CDR3 length equals 15 residues. CDR3 sequence (DNA): TGTGCCAGCAGCATACAGACACGTCGCTCCTACGAGCAGTACTTC. It yields the protein CASSIQTRRSYEQYF.

This clone was seen a handful of times. The chain uses TRBV7-2 and TRBJ1-2; 10 positions match TRBD1. The V and J ends lost 1 base and 4 bases, in that order; junction bases with no gene match: 3. This CDR3 region has 15 residues. Per germline, CDR1 SGHTA and CDR2 FQGNSA. Here the CDR3 reads CASSLGDRGIYGYTF. The DNA of the CDR3 is TGTGCCAGCAGCTTAGGGGACAGGGGAATCTATGGCTACACCTTC.

This chain's CDR3 is CASSPDPAKNIQYF. The CDR3 DNA is TGTGCCAGCAGCCCAGATCCCGCCAAAAACATTCAGTACTTC. The chain joins TRBV9 to TRBJ2-4, with D uncertain. Germline CDR1 and CDR2: SGDLS and YYNGEE. This CDR3 region has 14 residues. V was trimmed by 4 bases and J by 1 base, leaving 9 bases between them.

The gene calls are TRBV18 and TRBJ2-7; 10 nucleotides agree with TRBD2. The V gene's germline CDR1 is KGHSH and CDR2 LQKENI. With V trimmed by 3 bases and J by 5 bases, 7 bases remained unmatched. This CDR3 has 15 amino acids. CDR3 sequence reads: CASSPGLAGANEQYF. CDR3 nucleotides: TGTGCCAGCTCACCCGGGCTAGCGGGAGCTAACGAGCAGTACTTC.

This chain joins TRBV27 and TRBJ1-1, with D possibly matching TRBD1 (6 bases). Germline-derived CDR1 and CDR2 are MNHEY and SMNVEV (reference sequence). This CDR3 spans 13 amino acids. The germline V and J ends were trimmed by 10 bases and 3 bases, with 15 bases remaining between them. Here the CDR3 reads CATWRGGYTEAFF. DNA for the CDR3: TGTGCCACCTGGAGGGGGGGATACACTGAAGCTTTCTTT.

This chain connects TRBV28 to TRBJ1-1; the match to TRBD1 covers 7 bases. Germline V gives CDR1 MDHEN, CDR2 SYDVKM. The CDR3 has 12 amino acids. V trimming: 8 bases; J trimming: 5 bases; junction bases outside the gene matches: 5. For the CDR3, the DNA is TGTGCCAGCCGGGACAGACTAACTGAAGCTTTCTTT. Protein: CASRDRLTEAFF.

The chain recombines TRBV6-5 with TRBJ2-7, with a weak D call TRBD2 (5 bases). The germline gives CDR1 MNHEY, CDR2 SVGAGI. V dropped 7 bases and J dropped 3 bases, with 7 bases sitting between them. CDR3 length: 11 residues. CDR3 bases: TGTGCCAGCAAGAGGGACTACGAGCAGTACTTC. Its translation is CASKRDYEQYF.

This sequence joins TRBV9 and TRBJ2-2; no clear D. Looked up from germline, CDR1 is SGDLS and CDR2 is YYNGEE. V was cut by 0 bases and J by 2 bases, with 5 bases left in between. There are 14 residues in the CDR3. As DNA, the CDR3 is TGTGCCAGCAGCGTAGCCCGTAACACCGGGGAGCTGTTTTTT. Its translation: CASSVARNTGELFF.

V usage is TRBV2 and J usage is TRBJ1-1; 7 nucleotides match TRBD1. CDR1 SNHLY and CDR2 FYNNEI come from the germline V gene. The trim removed 6 bases at V and 5 bases at J, leaving 9 bases unmatched. The CDR3 length is 14 residues. CDR3 region: CASSVTGKGTEAFF. The CDR3 nucleotides read TGTGCCAGCAGCGTGACAGGGAAGGGAACTGAAGCTTTCTTT.

This chain uses TRBV5-1 with TRBJ2-1; 7 bases map to TRBD1. The ends lost 2 bases at V and 4 bases at J; junction bases unmatched: 6. Per the germline V gene, CDR1 is SGHRS and CDR2 is YFSETQ. The CDR3 is 15 amino acids. The CDR3 DNA reads as TGCGCCAGCAGCTTTTGGGACAGTGAATACAATGAGCAGTTCTTC. Translated: CASSFWDSEYNEQFF.

The V call is TRBV5-5, the J call TRBJ2-7; 8 nucleotides align to TRBD1. CDR1 and CDR2 (germline): SGHKS, YYEKEE (reference sequence). CDR3 length: 14 amino acids. V trimming: 3 bases; J trimming: 6 bases; junction bases outside the gene matches: 8. The CDR3 DNA is TGTGCCAGCAGCTCCCAGACAGGGGCTGGCGAGCAGTACTTC. This codes for CASSSQTGAGEQYF.

The rearrangement uses TRBV4-2 and TRBJ2-5; D is possibly TRBD2 (5 bases). The germline V and J ends were trimmed by 0 bases and 5 bases, with 7 bases remaining between them. Germline V gene sequence: CDR1 LGHNA, CDR2 YNFKEQ. CDR3 length: 13 residues. In DNA, the CDR3 is TGTGCCAGCAGCCAAGACGGCGGGGAGACCCAGTACTTC. The encoded protein is CASSQDGGETQYF.

The chain recombines TRBV18 with TRBJ2-5; 9 nucleotides match TRBD1. CDR3 length equals 16 residues. Per germline, CDR1 KGHSH and CDR2 LQKENI. Trimming removed 0 bases from V and 1 base from J; junction bases left unmatched: 3. CDR3 sequence: CASSPPGQGFQETQYF. For the CDR3, the DNA is TGTGCCAGCTCACCACCGGGACAGGGCTTCCAAGAGACCCAGTACTTC.

This chain connects TRBV28 to TRBJ1-2; tentative D call: TRBD1 (6 bases). V was cut by 4 bases and J by 6 bases, with 24 bases left in between. Germline loops: CDR1 MDHEN, CDR2 SYDVKM. This CDR3 spans 17 amino acids. Written as DNA, the CDR3 is TGTGCCAGCAGTTCTACCGGGACAACGTTTAAAGGAAATGGCTACACCTTC. Amino acid sequence: CASSSTGTTFKGNGYTF.

The V gene is TRBV12-5, the J gene TRBJ2-1, with 7 positions matching TRBD1. The CDR3 covers 12 residues. In germline, CDR1 is LGHNT, CDR2 FRNRAP. V dropped 5 bases and J dropped 8; count of bases not matched to a gene: 3. DNA of the CDR3: TGTGCTAGTGGTGGGACAGTCTATGAGCAGTTCTTC. Amino acids: CASGGTVYEQFF.

The CDR3 loop is CATQDRPNQPQHF. The CDR3 coding sequence is TGTGCCACCCAGGACAGGCCCAATCAGCCCCAGCATTTT. The chain links TRBV19 to TRBJ1-5, with TRBD1 identical over 7 bases. V was clipped by 10 bases and J by 3 bases; unmatched bases: 6. The CDR3 extends over 13 amino acids. Germline values: CDR1 LNHDA, CDR2 SQIVND (reference sequence).

The chain combines TRBV7-2 with TRBJ1-5; a weak D match, TRBD1 (5 bases). Trimming removed 1 base at V and 0 bases at J, with 10 bases between. Germline values: CDR1 SGHTA, CDR2 FQGNSA. This CDR3 contains 16 residues. The CDR3 DNA reads as TGTGCCAGCAGCTTAGGGACATTGTATAGCAATCAGCCCCAGCATTTT. It yields the protein CASSLGTLYSNQPQHF.

V usage is TRBV6-5 and J usage is TRBJ2-3; the match to TRBD2 covers 7 bases. The CDR3 totals 15 residues. CDR1 and CDR2 (germline): MNHEY, SVGAGI. V gave up 2 bases and J gave up 6 bases; unmatched junction bases: 8. In nucleotides, the CDR3 is TGTGCCAGCAGTTACGAGGGAGGGGCGCTCGATACGCAGTATTTT. Its translation: CASSYEGGALDTQYF.

V is TRBV2 and J is TRBJ2-1; 8 bases line up with TRBD2. Trimming removed 6 bases from V and 6 bases from J; junction bases left unmatched: 10. Germline values: CDR1 SNHLY, CDR2 FYNNEI. The CDR3 contains 15 residues. The CDR3 region has the DNA TGTGCCAGCAGCCCCTCTCGGACTAGCATCAATGAGCAGTTCTTC. Translation: CASSPSRTSINEQFF.